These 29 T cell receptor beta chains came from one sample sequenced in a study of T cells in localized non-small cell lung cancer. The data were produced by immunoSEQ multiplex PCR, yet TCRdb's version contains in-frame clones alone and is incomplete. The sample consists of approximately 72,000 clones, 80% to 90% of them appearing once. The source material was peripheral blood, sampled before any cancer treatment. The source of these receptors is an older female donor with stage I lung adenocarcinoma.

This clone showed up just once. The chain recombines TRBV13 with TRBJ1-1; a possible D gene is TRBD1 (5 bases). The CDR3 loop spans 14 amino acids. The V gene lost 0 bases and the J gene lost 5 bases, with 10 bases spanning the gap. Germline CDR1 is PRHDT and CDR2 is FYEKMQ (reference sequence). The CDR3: CASSLGSRVTEAFF. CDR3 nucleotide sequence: TGTGCCAGCAGCTTAGGTTCCAGGGTAACTGAAGCTTTCTTT.

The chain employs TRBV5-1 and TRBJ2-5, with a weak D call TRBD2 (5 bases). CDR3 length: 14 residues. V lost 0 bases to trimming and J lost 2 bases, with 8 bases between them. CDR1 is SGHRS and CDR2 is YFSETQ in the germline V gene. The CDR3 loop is CASSLGLKQETQYF. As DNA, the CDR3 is TGCGCCAGCAGCTTGGGACTAAAACAAGAGACCCAGTACTTC.

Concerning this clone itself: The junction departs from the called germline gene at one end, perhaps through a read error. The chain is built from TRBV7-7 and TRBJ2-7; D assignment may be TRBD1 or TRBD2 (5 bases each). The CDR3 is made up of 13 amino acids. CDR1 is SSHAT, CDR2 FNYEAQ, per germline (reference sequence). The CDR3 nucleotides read TGTGCTAGCAGCTTGGGACCCTCCTACGAGCAGTACTTC. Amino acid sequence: CASSLGPSYEQYF.

The chain's CDR3 is CASSPGHRTYEQYF. CDR3 sequence (DNA): TGTGCCAGCTCACCGGGACACCGAACCTACGAGCAGTACTTC. The chain carries TRBV18 and TRBJ2-7, with D possibly being TRBD1 (6 bases). CDR1 and CDR2 from the germline V gene are KGHSH and LQKENI. The CDR3 totals 14 residues. V was pared by 3 bases and J by 2 bases, with 11 bases between.

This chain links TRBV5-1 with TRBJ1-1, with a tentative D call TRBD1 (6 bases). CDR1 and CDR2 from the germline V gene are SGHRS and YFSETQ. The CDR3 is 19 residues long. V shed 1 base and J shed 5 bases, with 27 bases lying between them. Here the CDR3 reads CASSLLGAGATAERTEAFF. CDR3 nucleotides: TGCGCCAGCAGCTTGTTAGGGGCAGGGGCCACCGCGGAGAGGACTGAAGCTTTCTTT.

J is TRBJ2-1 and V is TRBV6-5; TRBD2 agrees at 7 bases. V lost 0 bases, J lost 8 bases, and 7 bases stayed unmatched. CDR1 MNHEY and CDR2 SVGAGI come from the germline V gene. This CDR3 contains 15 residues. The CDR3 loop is CASSYSGREYYEQFF. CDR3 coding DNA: TGTGCCAGCAGTTACTCGGGGCGGGAGTATTATGAGCAGTTCTTC.

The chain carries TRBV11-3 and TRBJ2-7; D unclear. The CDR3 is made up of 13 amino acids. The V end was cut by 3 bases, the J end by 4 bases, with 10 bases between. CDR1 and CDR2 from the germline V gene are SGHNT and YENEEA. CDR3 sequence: CASSFGRRYEQYF. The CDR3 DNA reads TGTGCCAGCAGCTTCGGACGTAGGTACGAGCAGTACTTC.

CDR3 region: CASSPKARRAKNIQYF. The CDR3 region has the DNA TGTGCCAGCTCACCAAAGGCTAGAAGGGCCAAAAACATTCAGTACTTC. This rearrangement joins TRBV18 to TRBJ2-4; D gene ambiguous. The ends were cut back, 2 bases at V and 1 base at J, with 12 bases in the middle. The length of the CDR3 is 16 residues. Germline V gene data show CDR1 as KGHSH and CDR2 as LQKENI.

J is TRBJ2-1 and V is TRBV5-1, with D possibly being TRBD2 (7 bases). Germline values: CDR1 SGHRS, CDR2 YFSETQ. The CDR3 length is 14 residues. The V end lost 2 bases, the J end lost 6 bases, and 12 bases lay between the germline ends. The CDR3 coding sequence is TGCGCCAGCAGCTTAGGGGGAGGGATCAATGAGCAGTTCTTC. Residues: CASSLGGGINEQFF.

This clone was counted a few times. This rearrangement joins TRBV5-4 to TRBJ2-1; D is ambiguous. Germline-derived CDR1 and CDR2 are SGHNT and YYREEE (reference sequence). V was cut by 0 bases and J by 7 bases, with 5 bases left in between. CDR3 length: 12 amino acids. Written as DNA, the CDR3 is TGTGCCAGCAGCTTGGATAGGAATGAGCAGTTCTTC. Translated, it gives CASSLDRNEQFF.

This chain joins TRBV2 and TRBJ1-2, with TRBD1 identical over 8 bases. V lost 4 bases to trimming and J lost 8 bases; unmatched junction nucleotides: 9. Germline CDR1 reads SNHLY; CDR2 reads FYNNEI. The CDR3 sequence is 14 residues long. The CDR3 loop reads CASSVFPTGEGYTF. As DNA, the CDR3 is TGTGCCAGCAGTGTTTTCCCGACAGGGGAGGGCTACACCTTC.

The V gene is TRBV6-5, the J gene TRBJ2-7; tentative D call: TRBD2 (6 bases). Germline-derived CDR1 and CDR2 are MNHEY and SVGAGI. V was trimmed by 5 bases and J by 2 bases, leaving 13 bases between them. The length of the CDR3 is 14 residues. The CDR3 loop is CASSGGRYPYEQYF. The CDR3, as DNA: TGTGCCAGCAGTGGAGGGAGATATCCCTACGAGCAGTACTTC.

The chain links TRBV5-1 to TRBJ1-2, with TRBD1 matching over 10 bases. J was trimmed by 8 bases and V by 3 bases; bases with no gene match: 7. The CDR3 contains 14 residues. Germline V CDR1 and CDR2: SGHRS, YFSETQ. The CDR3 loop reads CASSSRQGARGYTF. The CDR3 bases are TGCGCCAGCAGCTCAAGACAGGGGGCCCGAGGCTACACCTTC.

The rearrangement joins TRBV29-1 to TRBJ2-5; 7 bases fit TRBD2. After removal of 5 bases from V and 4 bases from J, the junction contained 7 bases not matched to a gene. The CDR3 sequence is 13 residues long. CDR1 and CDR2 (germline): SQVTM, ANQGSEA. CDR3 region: CSVLTSSRETQYF. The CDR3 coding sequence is TGCAGCGTTCTGACTAGCTCCAGAGAGACCCAGTACTTC.

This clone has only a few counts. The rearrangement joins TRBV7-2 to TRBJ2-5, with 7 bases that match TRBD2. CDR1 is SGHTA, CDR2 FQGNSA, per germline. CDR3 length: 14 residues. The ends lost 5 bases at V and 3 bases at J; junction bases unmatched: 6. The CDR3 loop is CASSPRRGEETQYF. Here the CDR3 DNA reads TGTGCCAGCAGCCCGCGACGGGGGGAAGAGACCCAGTACTTC. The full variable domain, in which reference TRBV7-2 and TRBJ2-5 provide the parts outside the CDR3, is GAGVSQSPSNKVTEKGKDVELRCDPISGHTALYWYRQSLGQGLEFLIYFQGNSAPDKSGLPSDRFSAERTGGSVSTLTIQRTQQEDSAVYLCASSPRRGEETQYFGPGTRLLVL.

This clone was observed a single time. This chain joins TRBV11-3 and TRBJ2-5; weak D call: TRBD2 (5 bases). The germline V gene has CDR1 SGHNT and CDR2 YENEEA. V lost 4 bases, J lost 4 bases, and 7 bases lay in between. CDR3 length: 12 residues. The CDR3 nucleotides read TGTGCCAGCAGCTCGAGGGTAGAGACCCAGTACTTC. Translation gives CASSSRVETQYF. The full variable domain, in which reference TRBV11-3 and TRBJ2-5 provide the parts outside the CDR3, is EAGVVQSPRYKIIEKKQPVAFWCNPISGHNTLYWYLQNLGQGPELLIRYENEEAVDDSQLPKDRFSAERLKGVDSTLKIQPAELGDSAVYLCASSSRVETQYFGPGTRLLVL.

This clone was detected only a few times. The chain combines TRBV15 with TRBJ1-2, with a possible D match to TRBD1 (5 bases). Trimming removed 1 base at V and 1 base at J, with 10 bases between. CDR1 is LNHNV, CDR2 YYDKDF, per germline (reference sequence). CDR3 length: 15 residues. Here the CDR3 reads CATSRVGGINYGYTF. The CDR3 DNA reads TGTGCCACCAGCAGAGTTGGGGGGATTAACTATGGCTACACCTTC.

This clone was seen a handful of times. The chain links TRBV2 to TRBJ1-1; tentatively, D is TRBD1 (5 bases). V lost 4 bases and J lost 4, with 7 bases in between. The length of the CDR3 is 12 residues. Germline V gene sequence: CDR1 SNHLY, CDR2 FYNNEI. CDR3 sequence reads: CASSAGTTEAFF. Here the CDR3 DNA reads TGTGCCAGCAGTGCAGGGACCACTGAAGCTTTCTTT. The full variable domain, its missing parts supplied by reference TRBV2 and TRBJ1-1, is EPEVTQTPSHQVTQMGQEVILRCVPISNHLYFYWYRQILGQKVEFLVSFYNNEISEKSEIFDDQFSVERPDGSNFTLKIRSTKLEDSAMYFCASSAGTTEAFFGQGTRLTVV.

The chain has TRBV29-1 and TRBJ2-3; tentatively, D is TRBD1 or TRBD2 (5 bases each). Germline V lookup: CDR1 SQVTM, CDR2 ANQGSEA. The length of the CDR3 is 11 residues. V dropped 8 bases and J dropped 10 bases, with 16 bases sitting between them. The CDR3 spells CSQGRGESQYF. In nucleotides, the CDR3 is TGCAGCCAAGGACGAGGGGAATCGCAGTATTTT.

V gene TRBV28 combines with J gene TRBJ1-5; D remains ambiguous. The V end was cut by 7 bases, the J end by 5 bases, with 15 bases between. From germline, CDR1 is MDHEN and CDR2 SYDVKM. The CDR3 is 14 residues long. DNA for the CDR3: TGTGCCAGCACCACCACCCTACGGGATCAGCCCCAGCATTTT. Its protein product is CASTTTLRDQPQHF. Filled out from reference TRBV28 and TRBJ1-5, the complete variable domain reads DVKVTQSSRYLVKRTGEKVFLECVQDMDHENMFWYRQDPGLGLRLIYFSYDVKMKEKGDIPEGYSVSREKKERFSLILESASTNQTSMYLCASTTTLRDQPQHFGDGTRLSIL.

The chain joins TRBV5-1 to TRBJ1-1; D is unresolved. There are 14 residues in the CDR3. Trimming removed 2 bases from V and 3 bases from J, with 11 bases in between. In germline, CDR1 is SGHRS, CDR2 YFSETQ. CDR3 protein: CASSFTGSHTEAFF. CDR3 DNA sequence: TGCGCCAGCAGCTTTACGGGTAGTCACACTGAAGCTTTCTTT.

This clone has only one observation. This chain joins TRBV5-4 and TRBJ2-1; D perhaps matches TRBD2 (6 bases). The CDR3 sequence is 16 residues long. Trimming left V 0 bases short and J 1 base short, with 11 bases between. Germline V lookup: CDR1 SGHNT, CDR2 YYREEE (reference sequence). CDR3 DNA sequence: TGTGCCAGCAGCTTGGTTGGCGGGGCTTCCTACAATGAGCAGTTCTTC. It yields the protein CASSLVGGASYNEQFF.

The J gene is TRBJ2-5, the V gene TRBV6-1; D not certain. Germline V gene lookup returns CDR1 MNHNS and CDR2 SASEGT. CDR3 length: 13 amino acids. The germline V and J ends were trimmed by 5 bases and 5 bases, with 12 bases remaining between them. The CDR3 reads CASSRASGETQYF. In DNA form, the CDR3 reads TGTGCCAGCAGTCGAGCCTCCGGTGAGACCCAGTACTTC.

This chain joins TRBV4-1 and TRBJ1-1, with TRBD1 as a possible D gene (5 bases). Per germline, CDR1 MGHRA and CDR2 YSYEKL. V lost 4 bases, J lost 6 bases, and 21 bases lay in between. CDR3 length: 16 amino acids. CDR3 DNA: TGCGCCAGCAGCCCCCCGTGGGGGGGGAAAGAGGCTGAAGCTTTCTTT. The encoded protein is CASSPPWGGKEAEAFF.

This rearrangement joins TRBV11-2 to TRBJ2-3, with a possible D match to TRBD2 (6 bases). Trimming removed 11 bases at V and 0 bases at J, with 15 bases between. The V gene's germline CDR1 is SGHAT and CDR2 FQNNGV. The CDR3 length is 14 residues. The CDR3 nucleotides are TGTGCCTCAAAGGGAGGCAGAAGCACAGATACGCAGTATTTT. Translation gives CASKGGRSTDTQYF.

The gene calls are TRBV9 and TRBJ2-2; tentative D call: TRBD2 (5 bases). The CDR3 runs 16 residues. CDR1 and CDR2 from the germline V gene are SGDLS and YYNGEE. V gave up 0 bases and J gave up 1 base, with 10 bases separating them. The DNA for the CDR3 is TGTGCCAGCAGCGTAGAAGAACGGGAGAACACCGGGGAGCTGTTTTTT. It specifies CASSVEERENTGELFF.

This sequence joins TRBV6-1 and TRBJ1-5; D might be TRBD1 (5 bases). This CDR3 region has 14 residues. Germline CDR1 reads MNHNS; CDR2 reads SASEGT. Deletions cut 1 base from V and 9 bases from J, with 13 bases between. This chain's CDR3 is CASSEEGRAGPQHF. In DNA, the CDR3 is TGTGCCAGCAGTGAAGAAGGCAGGGCGGGGCCCCAGCATTTT.

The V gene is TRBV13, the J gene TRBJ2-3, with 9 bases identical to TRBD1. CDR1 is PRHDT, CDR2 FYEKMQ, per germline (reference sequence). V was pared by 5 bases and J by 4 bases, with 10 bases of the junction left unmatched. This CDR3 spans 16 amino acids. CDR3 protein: CASSGQQGAGPDTQYF. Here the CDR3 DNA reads TGTGCCAGCAGCGGGCAACAGGGGGCTGGCCCAGATACGCAGTATTTT.

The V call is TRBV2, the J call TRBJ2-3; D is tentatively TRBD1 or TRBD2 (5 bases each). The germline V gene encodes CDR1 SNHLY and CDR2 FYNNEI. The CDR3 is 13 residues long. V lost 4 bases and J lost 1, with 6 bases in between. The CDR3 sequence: CASSVGGTDTQYF. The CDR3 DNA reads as TGTGCCAGCAGTGTGGGGGGCACAGATACGCAGTATTTT.